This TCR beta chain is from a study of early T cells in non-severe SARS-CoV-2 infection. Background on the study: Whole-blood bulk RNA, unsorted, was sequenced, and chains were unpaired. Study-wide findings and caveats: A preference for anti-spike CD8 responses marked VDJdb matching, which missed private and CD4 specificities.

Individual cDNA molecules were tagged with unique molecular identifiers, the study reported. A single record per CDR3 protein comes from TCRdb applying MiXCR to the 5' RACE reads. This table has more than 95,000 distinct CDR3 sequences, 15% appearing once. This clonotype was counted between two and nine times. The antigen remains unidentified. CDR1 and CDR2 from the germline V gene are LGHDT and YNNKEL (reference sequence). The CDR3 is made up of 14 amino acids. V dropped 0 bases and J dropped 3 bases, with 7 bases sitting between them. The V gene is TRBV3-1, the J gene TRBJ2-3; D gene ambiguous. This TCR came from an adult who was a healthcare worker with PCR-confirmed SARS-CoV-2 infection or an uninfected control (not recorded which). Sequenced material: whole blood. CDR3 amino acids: CASSQDSATDTQYF. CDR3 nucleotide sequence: TGTGCCAGCAGCCAAGATTCGGCGACAGATACGCAGTATTTT.